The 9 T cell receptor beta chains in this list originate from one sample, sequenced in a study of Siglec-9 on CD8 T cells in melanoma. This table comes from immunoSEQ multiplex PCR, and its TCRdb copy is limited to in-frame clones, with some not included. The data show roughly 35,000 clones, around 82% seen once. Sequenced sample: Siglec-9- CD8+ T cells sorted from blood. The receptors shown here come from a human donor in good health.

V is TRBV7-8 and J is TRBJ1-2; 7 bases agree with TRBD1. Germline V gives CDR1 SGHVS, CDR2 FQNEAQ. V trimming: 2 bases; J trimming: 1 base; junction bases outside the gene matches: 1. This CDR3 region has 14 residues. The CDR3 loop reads CASSLTGDNYGYTF. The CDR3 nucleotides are TGTGCCAGCAGCTTAACAGGGGATAACTATGGCTACACCTTC. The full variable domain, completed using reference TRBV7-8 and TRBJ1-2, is GAGVSQSPRYKVAKRGQDVALRCDPISGHVSLFWYQQALGQGPEFLTYFQNEAQLDKSGLPSDRFFAERPEGSVSTLKIQRTQQEDSAVYLCASSLTGDNYGYTFGSGTRLTVV.

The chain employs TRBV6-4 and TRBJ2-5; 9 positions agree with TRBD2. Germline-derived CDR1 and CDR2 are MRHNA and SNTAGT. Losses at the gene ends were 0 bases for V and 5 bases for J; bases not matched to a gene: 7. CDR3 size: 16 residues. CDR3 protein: CASSDSAGGGPETQYF. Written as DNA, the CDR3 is TGTGCCAGCAGTGACTCAGCGGGGGGCGGACCTGAGACCCAGTACTTC.

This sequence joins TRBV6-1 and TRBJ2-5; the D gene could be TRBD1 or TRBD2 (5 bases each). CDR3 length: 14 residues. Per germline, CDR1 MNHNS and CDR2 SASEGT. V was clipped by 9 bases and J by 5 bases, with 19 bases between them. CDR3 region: CASWPGTYWETQYF. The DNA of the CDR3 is TGTGCCAGTTGGCCGGGGACCTACTGGGAGACCCAGTACTTC.

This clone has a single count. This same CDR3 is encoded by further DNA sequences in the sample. The CDR3 DNA sequence: TGTGCCAGCAGTTTATCGGGGGGCTCCTACGAGCAGTACTTC. Its translation is CASSLSGGSYEQYF. The rearrangement joins TRBV27 to TRBJ2-7; D is possibly TRBD2 (6 bases). There are 14 residues in the CDR3. CDR1 and CDR2 from the germline V gene are MNHEY and SMNVEV (reference sequence). Trimming cost V 0 bases and J 0 bases, with 6 bases left between them.

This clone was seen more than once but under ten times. This CDR3 reads CSAPGNTEAFF. CDR3 in DNA: TGCAGCGCCCCAGGGAACACTGAAGCTTTCTTT. V and J are TRBV29-1 and TRBJ1-1, with D uncertain. Germline V gene lookup returns CDR1 SQVTM and CDR2 ANQGSEA. V shed 7 bases and J shed 1 base, with 7 bases lying between them. This CDR3 is built from 11 residues.

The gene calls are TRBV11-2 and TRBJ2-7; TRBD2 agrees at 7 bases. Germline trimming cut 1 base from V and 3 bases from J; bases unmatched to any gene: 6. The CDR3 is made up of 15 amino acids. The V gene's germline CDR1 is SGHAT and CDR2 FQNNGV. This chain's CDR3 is CASSLVGSGFYEQYF. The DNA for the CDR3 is TGTGCCAGCAGCTTAGTGGGTAGCGGGTTCTACGAGCAGTACTTC.

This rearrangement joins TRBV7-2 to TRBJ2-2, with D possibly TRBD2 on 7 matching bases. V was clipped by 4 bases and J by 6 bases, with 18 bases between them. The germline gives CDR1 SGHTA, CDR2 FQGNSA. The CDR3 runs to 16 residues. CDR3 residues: CASSSFLAAGAGELFF. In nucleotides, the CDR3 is TGTGCCAGCAGCTCGTTCCTAGCGGCAGGGGCCGGGGAGCTGTTTTTT. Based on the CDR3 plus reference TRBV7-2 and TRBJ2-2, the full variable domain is GAGVSQSPSNKVTEKGKDVELRCDPISGHTALYWYRQSLGQGLEFLIYFQGNSAPDKSGLPSDRFSAERTGGSVSTLTIQRTQQEDSAVYLCASSSFLAAGAGELFFGEGSRLTVL.

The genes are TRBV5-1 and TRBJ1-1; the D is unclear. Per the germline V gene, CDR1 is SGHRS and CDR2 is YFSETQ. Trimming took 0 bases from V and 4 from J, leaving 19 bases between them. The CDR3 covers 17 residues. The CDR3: CASSLEAGWSAGTEAFF. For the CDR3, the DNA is TGCGCCAGCAGCTTGGAAGCGGGTTGGTCTGCGGGCACTGAAGCTTTCTTT.

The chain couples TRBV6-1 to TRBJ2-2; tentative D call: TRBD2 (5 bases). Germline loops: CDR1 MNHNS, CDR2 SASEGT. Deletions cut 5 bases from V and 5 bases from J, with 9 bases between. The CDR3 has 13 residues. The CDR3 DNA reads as TGTGCCAGCAGTTTTAGGGAGACCGGGGAGCTGTTTTTT. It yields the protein CASSFRETGELFF.